This TCR beta chain stems from a study of T cell responses to AZD1222 COVID-19 vaccine. Losses at the gene ends were 1 base for V and 10 bases for J; bases not matched to a gene: 10. This CDR3 spans 16 amino acids. From germline, CDR1 is SGHRS and CDR2 YFSETQ. Data came from immunoSEQ multiplex PCR; TCRdb stores just in-frame clones and leaves some out. The sample gives 65,000 to 80,000 clones, more than 75% of which show up once; approximately 4.2% is in the top ten. As concerns this clone: Antigen unknown.

Broader study findings: Nearly half of spike-specific TCRs reportedly target unmutated variant regions.

V gene TRBV5-1 combines with J gene TRBJ2-1; 11 nucleotides line up with TRBD2. The sequence came from an adult in good health. The specimen was peripheral blood, collected on day 0 of AZD1222 vaccination. The CDR3 loop is CASSLNGLAGLGEQFF. CDR3 sequence (DNA): TGCGCCAGCAGCTTGAATGGACTAGCGGGCCTCGGCGAGCAGTTCTTC.